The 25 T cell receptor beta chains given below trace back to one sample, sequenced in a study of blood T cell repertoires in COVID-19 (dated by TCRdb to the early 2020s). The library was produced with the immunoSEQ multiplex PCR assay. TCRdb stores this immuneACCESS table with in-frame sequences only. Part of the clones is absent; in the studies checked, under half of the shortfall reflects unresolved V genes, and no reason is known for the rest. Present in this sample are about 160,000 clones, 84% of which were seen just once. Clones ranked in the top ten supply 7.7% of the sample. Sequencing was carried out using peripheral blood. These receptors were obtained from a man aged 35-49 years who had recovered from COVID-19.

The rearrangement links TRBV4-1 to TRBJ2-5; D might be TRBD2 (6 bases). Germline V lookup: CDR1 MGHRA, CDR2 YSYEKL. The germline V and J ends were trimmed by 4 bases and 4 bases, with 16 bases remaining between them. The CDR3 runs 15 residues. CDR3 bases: TGCGCCAGCAGCCGTCTCGAAAGCGGGTTAGAGACCCAGTACTTC. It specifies CASSRLESGLETQYF.

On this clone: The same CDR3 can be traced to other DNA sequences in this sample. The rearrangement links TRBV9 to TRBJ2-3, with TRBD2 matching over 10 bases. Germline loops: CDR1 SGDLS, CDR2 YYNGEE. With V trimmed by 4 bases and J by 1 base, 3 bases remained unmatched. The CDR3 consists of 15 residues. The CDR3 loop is CASSPTSGGTDTQYF. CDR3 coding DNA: TGTGCCAGCAGCCCTACTAGCGGGGGCACAGATACGCAGTATTTT.

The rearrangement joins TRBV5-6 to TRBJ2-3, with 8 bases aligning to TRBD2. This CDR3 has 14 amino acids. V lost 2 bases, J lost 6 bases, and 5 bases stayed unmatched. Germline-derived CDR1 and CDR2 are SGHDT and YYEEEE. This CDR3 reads CASSLRGGPDTQYF. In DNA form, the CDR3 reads TGTGCCAGCAGCTTACGGGGGGGCCCCGATACGCAGTATTTT.

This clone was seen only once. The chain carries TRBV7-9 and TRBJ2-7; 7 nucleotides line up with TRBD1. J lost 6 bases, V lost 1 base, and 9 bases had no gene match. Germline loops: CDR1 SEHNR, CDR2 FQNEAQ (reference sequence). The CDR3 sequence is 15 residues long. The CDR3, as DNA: TGTGCCAGCAGCTTAGACTCAGGGACAGCGGTCGAGCAGTACTTC. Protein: CASSLDSGTAVEQYF.

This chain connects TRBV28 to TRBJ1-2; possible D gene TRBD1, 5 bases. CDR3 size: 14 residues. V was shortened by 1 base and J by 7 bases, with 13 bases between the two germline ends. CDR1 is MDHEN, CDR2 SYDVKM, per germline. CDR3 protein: CASSLYVGRGGYTF. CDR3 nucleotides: TGTGCCAGCAGTTTATATGTGGGGCGTGGTGGCTACACCTTC.

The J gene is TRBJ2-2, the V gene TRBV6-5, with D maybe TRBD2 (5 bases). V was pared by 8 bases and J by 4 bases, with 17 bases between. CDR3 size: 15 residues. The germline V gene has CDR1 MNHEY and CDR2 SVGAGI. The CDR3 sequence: CASLQSAGSTGELFF. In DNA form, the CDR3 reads TGTGCCAGCCTCCAGTCCGCGGGCAGCACCGGGGAGCTGTTTTTT.

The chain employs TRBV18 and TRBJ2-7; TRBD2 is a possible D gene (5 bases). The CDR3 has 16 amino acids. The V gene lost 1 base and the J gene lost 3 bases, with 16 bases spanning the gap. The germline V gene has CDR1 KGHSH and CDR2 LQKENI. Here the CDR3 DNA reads TGTGCCAGCTCACCACTGGAGGCCCTTGCTTACTACGAGCAGTACTTC. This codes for CASSPLEALAYYEQYF. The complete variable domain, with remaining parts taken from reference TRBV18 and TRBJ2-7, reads NAGVMQNPRHLVRRRGQEARLRCSPMKGHSHVYWYRQLPEEGLKFMVYLQKENIIDESGMPKERFSAEFPKEGPSILRIQQVVRGDSAAYFCASSPLEALAYYEQYFGPGTRLTVT.

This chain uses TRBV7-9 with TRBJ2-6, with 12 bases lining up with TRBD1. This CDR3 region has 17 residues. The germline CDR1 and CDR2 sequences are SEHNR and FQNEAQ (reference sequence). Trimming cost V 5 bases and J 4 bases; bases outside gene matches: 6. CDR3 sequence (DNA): TGTGCCAGCAGCGCGGGGACAGGGGGCGCCGGGGCCAACGTCCTGACTTTC. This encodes CASSAGTGGAGANVLTF.

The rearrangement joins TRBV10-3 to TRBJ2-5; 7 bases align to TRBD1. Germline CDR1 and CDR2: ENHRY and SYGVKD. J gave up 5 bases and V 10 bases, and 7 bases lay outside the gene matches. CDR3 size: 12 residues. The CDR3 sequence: CATQGQSETQYF. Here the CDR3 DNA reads TGTGCCACCCAGGGACAGTCGGAGACCCAGTACTTC.

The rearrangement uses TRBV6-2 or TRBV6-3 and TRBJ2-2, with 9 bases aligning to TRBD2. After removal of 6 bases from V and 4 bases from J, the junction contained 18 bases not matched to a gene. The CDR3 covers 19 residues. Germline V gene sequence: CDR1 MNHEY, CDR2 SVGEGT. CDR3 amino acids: CASSPQLAGLAGSTGELFF. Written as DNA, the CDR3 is TGTGCCAGCAGCCCCCAACTAGCGGGTTTAGCCGGCAGCACCGGGGAGCTGTTTTTT.

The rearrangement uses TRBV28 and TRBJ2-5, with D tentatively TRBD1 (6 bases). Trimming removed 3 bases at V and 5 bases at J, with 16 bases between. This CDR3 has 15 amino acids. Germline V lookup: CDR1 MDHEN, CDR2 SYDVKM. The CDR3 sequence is CASSFPQGSRETQYF. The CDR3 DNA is TGTGCCAGCAGTTTTCCCCAGGGGTCCAGGGAGACCCAGTACTTC.

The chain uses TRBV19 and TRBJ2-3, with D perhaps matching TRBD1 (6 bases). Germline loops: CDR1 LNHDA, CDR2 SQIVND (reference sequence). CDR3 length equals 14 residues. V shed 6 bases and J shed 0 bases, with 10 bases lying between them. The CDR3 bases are TGTGCCAGTAGGACAGGTTTTAGCACAGATACGCAGTATTTT. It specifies CASRTGFSTDTQYF.

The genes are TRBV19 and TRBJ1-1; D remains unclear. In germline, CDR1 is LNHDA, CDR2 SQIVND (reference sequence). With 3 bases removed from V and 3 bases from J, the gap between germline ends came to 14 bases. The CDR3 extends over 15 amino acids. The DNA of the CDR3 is TGTGCCAGTAGTATGCCCACAGTGAAGGACACTGAAGCTTTCTTT. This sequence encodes CASSMPTVKDTEAFF.

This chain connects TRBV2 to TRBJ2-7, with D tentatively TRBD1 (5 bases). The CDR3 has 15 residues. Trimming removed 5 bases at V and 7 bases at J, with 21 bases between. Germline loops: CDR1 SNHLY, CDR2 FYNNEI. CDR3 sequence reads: CASSRGTVAAREQYF. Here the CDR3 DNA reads TGTGCCAGCAGTAGGGGTACCGTTGCTGCGAGGGAGCAGTACTTC.

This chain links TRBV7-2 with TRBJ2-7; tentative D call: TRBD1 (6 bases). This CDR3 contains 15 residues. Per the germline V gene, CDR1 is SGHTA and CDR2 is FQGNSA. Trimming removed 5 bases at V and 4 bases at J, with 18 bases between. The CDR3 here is CASSPLAGARYEQYF. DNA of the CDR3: TGTGCCAGCAGCCCCTTGGCAGGGGCGAGGTACGAGCAGTACTTC.

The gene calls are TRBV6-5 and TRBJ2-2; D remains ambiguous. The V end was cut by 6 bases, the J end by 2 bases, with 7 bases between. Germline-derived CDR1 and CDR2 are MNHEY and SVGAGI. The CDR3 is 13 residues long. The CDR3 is CASSRDNTGELFF. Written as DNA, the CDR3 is TGTGCCAGCAGCCGCGATAACACCGGGGAGCTGTTTTTT.

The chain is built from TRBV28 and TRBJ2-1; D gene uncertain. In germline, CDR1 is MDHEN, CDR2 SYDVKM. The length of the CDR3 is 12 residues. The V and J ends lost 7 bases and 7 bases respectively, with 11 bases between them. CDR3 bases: TGTGCCAGCAAGAGTCTCTGGAATGAGCAGTTCTTC. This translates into CASKSLWNEQFF. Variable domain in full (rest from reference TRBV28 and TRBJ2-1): DVKVTQSSRYLVKRTGEKVFLECVQDMDHENMFWYRQDPGLGLRLIYFSYDVKMKEKGDIPEGYSVSREKKERFSLILESASTNQTSMYLCASKSLWNEQFFGPGTRLTVL.

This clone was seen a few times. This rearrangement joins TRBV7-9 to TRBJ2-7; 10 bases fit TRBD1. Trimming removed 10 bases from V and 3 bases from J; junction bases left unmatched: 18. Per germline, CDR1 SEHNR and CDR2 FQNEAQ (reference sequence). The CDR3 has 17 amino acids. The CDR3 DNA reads TGTGCCACAGACCACCGGGACAGGGGAGGTGGCAGCTACGAGCAGTACTTC. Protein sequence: CATDHRDRGGGSYEQYF.

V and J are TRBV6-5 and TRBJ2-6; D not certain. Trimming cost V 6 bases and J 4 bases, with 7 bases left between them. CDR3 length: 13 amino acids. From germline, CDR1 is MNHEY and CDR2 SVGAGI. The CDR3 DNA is TGTGCCAGCAGCCAAGAGGGGGCCAACGTCCTGACTTTC. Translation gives CASSQEGANVLTF.

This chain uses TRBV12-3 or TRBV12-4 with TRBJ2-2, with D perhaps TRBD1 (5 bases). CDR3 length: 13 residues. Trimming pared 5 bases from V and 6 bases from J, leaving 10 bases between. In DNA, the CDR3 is TGTGCCAGCAGTGACAGTGGGCCCGGGGAGCTGTTTTTT. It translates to CASSDSGPGELFF.

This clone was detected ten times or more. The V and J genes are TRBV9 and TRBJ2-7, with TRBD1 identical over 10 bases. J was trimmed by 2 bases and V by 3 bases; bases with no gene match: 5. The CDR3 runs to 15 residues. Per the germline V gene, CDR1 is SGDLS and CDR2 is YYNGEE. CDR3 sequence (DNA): TGTGCCAGCAGCGCTACCGGGACAGGGGCCTACGAGCAGTACTTC. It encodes CASSATGTGAYEQYF.

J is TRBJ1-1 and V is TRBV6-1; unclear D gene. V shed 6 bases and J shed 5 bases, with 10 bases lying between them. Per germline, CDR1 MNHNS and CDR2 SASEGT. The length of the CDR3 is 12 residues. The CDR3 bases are TGTGCCAGCAGGACTTGGACTACTGAAGCTTTCTTT. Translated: CASRTWTTEAFF.

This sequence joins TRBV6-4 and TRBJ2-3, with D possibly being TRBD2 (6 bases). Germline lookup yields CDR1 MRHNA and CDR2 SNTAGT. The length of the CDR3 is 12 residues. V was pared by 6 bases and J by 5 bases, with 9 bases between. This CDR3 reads CASSAEGDTQYF. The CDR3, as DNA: TGTGCCAGCAGCGCGGAGGGAGATACGCAGTATTTT.

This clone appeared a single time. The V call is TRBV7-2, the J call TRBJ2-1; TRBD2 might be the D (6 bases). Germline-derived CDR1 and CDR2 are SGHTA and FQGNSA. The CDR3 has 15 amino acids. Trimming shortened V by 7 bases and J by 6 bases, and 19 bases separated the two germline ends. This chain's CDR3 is CASIPGVLNFNEQFF. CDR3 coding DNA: TGTGCCAGCATTCCGGGAGTCCTCAACTTCAATGAGCAGTTCTTC.

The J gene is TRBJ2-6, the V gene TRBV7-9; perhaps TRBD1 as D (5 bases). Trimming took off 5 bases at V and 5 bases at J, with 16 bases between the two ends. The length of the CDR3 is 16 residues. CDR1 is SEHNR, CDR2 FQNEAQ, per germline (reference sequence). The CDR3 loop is CASSQDQGLRANVLTF. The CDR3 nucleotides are TGTGCCAGCAGCCAAGATCAGGGTTTGAGGGCCAACGTCCTGACTTTC. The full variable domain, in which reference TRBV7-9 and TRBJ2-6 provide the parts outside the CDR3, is DTGVSQNPRHKITKRGQNVTFRCDPISEHNRLYWYRQTLGQGPEFLTYFQNEAQLEKSRLLSDRFSAERPKGSFSTLEIQRTEQGDSAMYLCASSQDQGLRANVLTFGAGSRLTVL.